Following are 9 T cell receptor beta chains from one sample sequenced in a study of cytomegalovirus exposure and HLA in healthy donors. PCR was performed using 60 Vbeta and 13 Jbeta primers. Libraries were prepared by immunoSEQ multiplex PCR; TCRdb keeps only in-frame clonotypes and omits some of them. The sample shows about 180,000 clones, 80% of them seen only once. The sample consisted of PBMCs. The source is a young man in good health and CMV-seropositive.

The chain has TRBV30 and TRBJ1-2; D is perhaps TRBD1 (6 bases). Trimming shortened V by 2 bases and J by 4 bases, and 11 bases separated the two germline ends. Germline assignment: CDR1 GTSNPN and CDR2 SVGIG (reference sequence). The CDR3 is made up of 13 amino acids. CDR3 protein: CAWSPQGLYGYTF. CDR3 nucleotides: TGTGCCTGGAGTCCCCAGGGGCTCTATGGCTACACCTTC.

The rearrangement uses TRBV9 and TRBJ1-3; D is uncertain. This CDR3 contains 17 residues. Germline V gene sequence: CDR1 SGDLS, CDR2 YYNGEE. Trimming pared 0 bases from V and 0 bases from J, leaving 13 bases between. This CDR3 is CASSVAGGSNSGNTIYF. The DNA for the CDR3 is TGTGCCAGCAGCGTAGCGGGAGGGTCCAACTCTGGAAACACCATATATTTT.

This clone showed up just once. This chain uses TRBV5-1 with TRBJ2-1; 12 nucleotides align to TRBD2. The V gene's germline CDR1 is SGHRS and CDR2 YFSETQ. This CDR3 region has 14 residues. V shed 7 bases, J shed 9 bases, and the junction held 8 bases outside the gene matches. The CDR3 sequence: CASARTSGNGEQFF. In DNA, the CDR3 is TGCGCCAGCGCTAGGACTAGCGGGAATGGTGAGCAGTTCTTC. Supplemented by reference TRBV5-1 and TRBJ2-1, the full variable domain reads KAGVTQTPRYLIKTRGQQVTLSCSPISGHRSVSWYQQTPGQGLQFLFEYFSETQRNKGNFPGRFSGRQFSNSRSEMNVSTLELGDSALYLCASARTSGNGEQFFGPGTRLTVL.

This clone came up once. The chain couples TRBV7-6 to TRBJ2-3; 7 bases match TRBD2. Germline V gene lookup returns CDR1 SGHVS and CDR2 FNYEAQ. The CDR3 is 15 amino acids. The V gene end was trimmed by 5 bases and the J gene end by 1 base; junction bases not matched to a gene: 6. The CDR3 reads CASSPLAARTDTQYF. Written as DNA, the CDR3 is TGTGCCAGCAGCCCTCTAGCGGCCCGCACAGATACGCAGTATTTT.

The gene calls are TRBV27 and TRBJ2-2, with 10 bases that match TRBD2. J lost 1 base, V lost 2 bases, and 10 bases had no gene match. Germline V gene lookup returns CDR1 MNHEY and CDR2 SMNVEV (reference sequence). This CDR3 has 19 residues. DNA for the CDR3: TGTGCCAGCAGTTTACCCAGCGGGAGGGCCCTTAAGAACACCGGGGAGCTGTTTTTT. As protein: CASSLPSGRALKNTGELFF.

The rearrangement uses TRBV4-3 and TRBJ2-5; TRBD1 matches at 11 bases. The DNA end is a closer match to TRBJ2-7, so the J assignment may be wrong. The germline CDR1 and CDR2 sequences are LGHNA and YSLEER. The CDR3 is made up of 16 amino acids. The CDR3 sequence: CASSQDPGQGGNEQYF. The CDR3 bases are TGCGCCAGCAGCCAAGATCCGGGACAGGGGGGCAACGAGCAGTACTTC.

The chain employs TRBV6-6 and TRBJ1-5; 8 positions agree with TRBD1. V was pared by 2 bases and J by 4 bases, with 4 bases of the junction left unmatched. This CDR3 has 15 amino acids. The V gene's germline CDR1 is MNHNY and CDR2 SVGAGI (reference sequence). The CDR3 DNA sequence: TGTGCCAGCAGTTACCTCGACAGGGGAAATCAGCCCCAGCATTTT. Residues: CASSYLDRGNQPQHF.

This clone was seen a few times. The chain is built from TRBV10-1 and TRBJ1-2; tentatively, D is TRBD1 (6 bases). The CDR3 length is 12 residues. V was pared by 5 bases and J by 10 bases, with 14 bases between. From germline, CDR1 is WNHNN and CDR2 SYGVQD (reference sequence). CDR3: CASSNPGQDYTF. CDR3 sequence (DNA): TGCGCCAGCAGTAACCCGGGACAAGACTACACCTTC.

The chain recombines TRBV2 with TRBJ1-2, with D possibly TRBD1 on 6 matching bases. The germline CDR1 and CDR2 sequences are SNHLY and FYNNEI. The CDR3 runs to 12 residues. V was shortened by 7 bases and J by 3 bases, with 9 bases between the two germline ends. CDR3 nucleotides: TGTGCCAGCACCTCAGGGGACTATGGCTACACCTTC. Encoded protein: CASTSGDYGYTF.